The clone carrying this T cell receptor (beta chain) was found once. This record comes from a study of blood T cell repertoires in COVID-19. As for the study in general: From T cells, B-cell-depleted T cells, or PBMCs came the material, which was cDNA or gDNA.

Germline V CDR1 and CDR2: MNHEY, SMNVEV (reference sequence). Trimming pared 6 bases from V and 3 bases from J, leaving 21 bases between. The CDR3 contains 16 residues. Cohorts were assigned according to the clinical history that participants reported. The authors' processing: Counts of nucleated cells, estimated from reference gene primer amplification, were obtained. Assay: immunoSEQ multiplex PCR; the TCRdb copy retains only in-frame clones and omits some. The V and J calls and clone size were taken over from that table, and D and trimming were inferred from the DNA. Of some 250,000 clones in the sample, about 80% were seen once.

The receptor was derived from a man aged 35-49 years who had recovered from COVID-19. The chain combines TRBV27 with TRBJ2-7, with D tentatively TRBD2 (6 bases). The material sequenced was PBMCs or T cells enriched from blood (not recorded which). The CDR3, as DNA: TGTGCCAGCAGCCTCCCCGCCCGGGGAGGAATCTACGAGCAGTACTTC. It yields the protein CASSLPARGGIYEQYF.